Below are 21 T cell receptor beta chains sequenced from a single sample in a study of blood T cell repertoires in COVID-19. The protocol was immunoSEQ multiplex PCR, while the TCRdb copy is restricted to in-frame clones and leaves out a portion. The table shows roughly 400,000 clones, with approximately 92% occurring only once. Sequencing input: PBMCs or T cells enriched from blood (not recorded which). All receptors come from a man under 40 who had recovered from COVID-19.

The chain links TRBV9 to TRBJ2-2, with D unclear. This CDR3 has 15 amino acids. V shed 0 bases and J shed 4 bases, with 10 bases lying between them. CDR1 and CDR2 (germline): SGDLS, YYNGEE. CDR3 DNA: TGTGCCAGCAGCGTAGAAGCCTCGGGCACCGGGGAGCTGTTTTTT. This encodes CASSVEASGTGELFF.

The chain recombines TRBV11-2 with TRBJ2-1, with D perhaps TRBD1 (5 bases). The CDR3 length is 17 residues. The germline CDR1 and CDR2 sequences are SGHAT and FQNNGV. With 0 bases removed from V and 3 bases from J, the gap between germline ends came to 15 bases. CDR3 sequence: CASSLDQGSAFYNEQFF. The DNA of the CDR3 is TGTGCCAGCAGCTTAGATCAGGGATCGGCCTTCTACAATGAGCAGTTCTTC.

V usage is TRBV23-1 and J usage is TRBJ1-1; tentatively, D is TRBD1 (5 bases). TRBV23-1 is placed among ORFs of uncertain function. The V end lost 6 bases, the J end lost 1 base, and 12 bases lay between the germline ends. The CDR3 totals 14 residues. CDR3 in DNA: TGCGCCAGCAGAGGGGCTTACTGGAACACTGAAGCTTTCTTT. Translation gives CASRGAYWNTEAFF.

The chain carries TRBV19 and TRBJ2-2; D may be TRBD2 (6 bases). CDR1 is LNHDA and CDR2 is SQIVND in the germline V gene (reference sequence). The CDR3 is made up of 17 amino acids. Trimming shortened V by 4 bases and J by 1 base, and 16 bases separated the two germline ends. CDR3 loop: CASSTGVSRMNTGELFF. CDR3 in DNA: TGTGCCAGTAGTACGGGAGTAAGCAGGATGAACACCGGGGAGCTGTTTTTT.

The chain has TRBV5-1 and TRBJ1-1, with D hard to call. Trimming left V 2 bases short and J 10 bases short, with 9 bases between. Germline lookup yields CDR1 SGHRS and CDR2 YFSETQ. This CDR3 comprises 11 residues. The CDR3 reads CASSFGEGAFF. CDR3 DNA sequence: TGCGCCAGCAGCTTTGGGGAGGGAGCTTTCTTT.

The chain links TRBV28 to TRBJ2-7; D possibly corresponds to TRBD1 (5 bases). Germline values: CDR1 MDHEN, CDR2 SYDVKM. The CDR3 loop spans 13 amino acids. V dropped 11 bases and J dropped 2 bases, with 16 bases sitting between them. The CDR3 spells CASNVGHTYEQYF. The DNA of the CDR3 is TGTGCCTCAAACGTGGGGCACACCTACGAGCAGTACTTC.

V is TRBV5-1 and J is TRBJ2-5, with D perhaps TRBD1 (6 bases). The CDR3 covers 13 residues. Trimming stripped 7 bases from V and 0 bases from J, with 10 bases between. Germline V gives CDR1 SGHRS, CDR2 YFSETQ. CDR3 in amino acids: CASGGDNQETQYF. In DNA, the CDR3 is TGCGCCAGCGGTGGGGACAACCAAGAGACCCAGTACTTC.

This clone was detected a few times. The rearrangement uses TRBV7-9 and TRBJ2-5; 9 bases agree with TRBD2. The V gene's germline CDR1 is SEHNR and CDR2 FQNEAQ (reference sequence). The trim removed 4 bases at V and 5 bases at J, leaving 8 bases unmatched. The CDR3 has 15 amino acids. CDR3 region: CASSSDVAGGETQYF. The CDR3 DNA reads TGTGCCAGCAGCTCGGACGTCGCGGGAGGGGAGACCCAGTACTTC.

The chain carries TRBV20-1 and TRBJ1-6; D is unclear. Germline V gene lookup returns CDR1 DFQATT and CDR2 SNEGSKA (reference sequence). The CDR3 spans 12 residues. V was shortened by 3 bases and J by 4 bases, with 4 bases between the two germline ends. This CDR3 reads CSASQYNSPLHF. CDR3 nucleotides: TGCAGTGCTAGTCAATATAATTCACCCCTCCACTTT.

The rearrangement links TRBV14 to TRBJ2-7; 8 bases agree with TRBD1. V dropped 3 bases and J dropped 2; count of bases not matched to a gene: 6. The CDR3 extends over 15 amino acids. Germline V gene sequence: CDR1 SGHDN, CDR2 FVKESK. The CDR3 protein is CASSQSTGDPYEQYF. DNA of the CDR3: TGTGCCAGCAGCCAGTCGACAGGGGACCCCTACGAGCAGTACTTC.

The rearrangement links TRBV10-1 to TRBJ2-1, with a possible D match to TRBD1 (6 bases). The CDR3 extends over 15 amino acids. V dropped 3 bases and J dropped 6 bases, with 15 bases sitting between them. Germline CDR1 WNHNN, CDR2 SYGVQD (reference sequence). This CDR3 is CASSEYRVRVNEQFF. In DNA form, the CDR3 reads TGCGCCAGCAGTGAATACAGGGTCAGGGTCAATGAGCAGTTCTTC.

The rearrangement links TRBV27 to TRBJ1-5; 8 bases fit TRBD1. Per the germline V gene, CDR1 is MNHEY and CDR2 is SMNVEV (reference sequence). Trimming cost V 3 bases and J 4 bases; bases outside gene matches: 11. This CDR3 region has 17 residues. This chain's CDR3 is CASSFGRQGARNQPQHF. CDR3 bases: TGTGCCAGCAGTTTTGGGCGGCAGGGGGCGCGAAATCAGCCCCAGCATTTT.

The chain employs TRBV7-6 and TRBJ2-1; D is possibly TRBD2 (6 bases). The V gene lost 0 bases and the J gene lost 4 bases, with 16 bases spanning the gap. CDR1 is SGHVS, CDR2 FNYEAQ, per germline. The CDR3 sequence is 17 residues long. CDR3 DNA sequence: TGTGCCAGCAGCTTAGCGGTACGCGGGAAAAGGTACAATGAGCAGTTCTTC. Protein sequence: CASSLAVRGKRYNEQFF.

V and J are TRBV3-1 (or the pseudogene TRBV3-2) and TRBJ1-6, with D hard to call. CDR3 length: 16 amino acids. Germline V gene data show CDR1 as LGHDT and CDR2 as YNNKEL (reference sequence). Trimming removed 1 base at V and 0 bases at J, with 7 bases between. The CDR3 here is CASSQAGSSYNSPLHF. CDR3 coding DNA: TGTGCCAGCAGCCAAGCAGGCAGCTCCTATAATTCACCCCTCCACTTT.

This rearrangement joins TRBV30 to TRBJ2-5; a possible D gene is TRBD2 (6 bases). Germline V CDR1 and CDR2: GTSNPN, SVGIG (reference sequence). Trimming cost V 1 base and J 4 bases, with 16 bases left between them. This CDR3 has 15 residues. The CDR3 DNA is TGTGCCTGGAGTGGGGGGGTACGACCGACAGAGACCCAGTACTTC. The encoded protein is CAWSGGVRPTETQYF.

This clone was seen a single time. As DNA, the CDR3 is TGTGCCAGCAGCCCGACTAGCGGACAATACAATGAGCAGTTCTTC. Its translation: CASSPTSGQYNEQFF. This chain connects TRBV7-9 to TRBJ2-1, with 9 bases matching TRBD2. The CDR3 length is 15 residues. Germline CDR1 is SEHNR and CDR2 is FQNEAQ (reference sequence). Unmatched junction bases numbered 6, after V lost 5 bases and J lost 4 bases.

The chain employs TRBV5-5 and TRBJ1-1, with a weak D call TRBD1 (6 bases). Germline V gives CDR1 SGHKS, CDR2 YYEKEE (reference sequence). Trimming removed 2 bases from V and 3 bases from J, with 11 bases in between. This CDR3 has 14 residues. In DNA form, the CDR3 reads TGTGCCAGCAGCTTCCAGGGGCTAGACACTGAAGCTTTCTTT. Amino acid sequence: CASSFQGLDTEAFF.

The chain carries TRBV27 and TRBJ1-5; D unclear. The CDR3 has 13 amino acids. CDR1 is MNHEY, CDR2 SMNVEV, per germline (reference sequence). The ends were cut back, 5 bases at V and 1 base at J, with 6 bases in the middle. The CDR3 nucleotides read TGTGCCAGCAGTAGAAGCAGCAATCAGCCCCAGCATTTT. Residues: CASSRSSNQPQHF.

This rearrangement joins TRBV19 to TRBJ1-1; D possibly corresponds to TRBD1 (5 bases). Trimming pared 7 bases from V and 1 base from J, leaving 13 bases between. Germline CDR1 and CDR2: LNHDA and SQIVND (reference sequence). The CDR3 runs to 14 residues. CDR3 in DNA: TGTGCCAGTAAGATGGGGCAGGAGAACACTGAAGCTTTCTTT. Amino acid sequence: CASKMGQENTEAFF.

The rearrangement links TRBV5-6 to TRBJ1-2; possibly TRBD1 for D (5 bases). Trimming removed 3 bases at V and 4 bases at J, with 16 bases between. The CDR3 has 15 residues. Germline CDR1 is SGHDT and CDR2 is YYEEEE. DNA for the CDR3: TGTGCCAGCAGCTCTCGGGTAGGGGTCGTCTATGGCTACACCTTC. Its protein is CASSSRVGVVYGYTF.

The chain couples TRBV29-1 to TRBJ2-3; D unresolved. Germline values: CDR1 SQVTM, CDR2 ANQGSEA. This CDR3 region has 14 residues. The V gene lost 4 bases and the J gene lost 0 bases, with 11 bases spanning the gap. CDR3 coding DNA: TGCAGCGTTGGGGCAGGCATTAGCACAGATACGCAGTATTTT. Amino acids: CSVGAGISTDTQYF.